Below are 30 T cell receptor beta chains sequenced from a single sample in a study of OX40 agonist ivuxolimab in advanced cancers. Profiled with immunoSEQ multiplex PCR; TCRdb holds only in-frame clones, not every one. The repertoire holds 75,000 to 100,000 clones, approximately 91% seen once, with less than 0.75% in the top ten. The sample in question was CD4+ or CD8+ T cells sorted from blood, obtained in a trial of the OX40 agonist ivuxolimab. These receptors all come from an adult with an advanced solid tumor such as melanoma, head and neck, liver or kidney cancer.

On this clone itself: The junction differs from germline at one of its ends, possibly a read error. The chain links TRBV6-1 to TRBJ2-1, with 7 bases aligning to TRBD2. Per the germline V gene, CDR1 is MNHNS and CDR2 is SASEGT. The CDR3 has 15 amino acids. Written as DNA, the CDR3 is TGTGCCAGCAGGGAAGCGGGATATGGTGTGGATGAGCAGTTCTTC. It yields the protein CASREAGYGVDEQFF.

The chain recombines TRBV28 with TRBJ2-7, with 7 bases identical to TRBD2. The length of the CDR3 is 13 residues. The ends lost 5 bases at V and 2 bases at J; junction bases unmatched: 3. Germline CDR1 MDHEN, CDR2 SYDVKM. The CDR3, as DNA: TGTGCCAGCAGTGTGAGCGGGGCCTACGAGCAGTACTTC. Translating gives CASSVSGAYEQYF.

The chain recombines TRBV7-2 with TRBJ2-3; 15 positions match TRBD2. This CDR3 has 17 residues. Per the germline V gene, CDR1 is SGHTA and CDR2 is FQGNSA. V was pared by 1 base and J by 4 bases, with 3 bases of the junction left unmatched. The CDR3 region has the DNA TGTGCCAGCAGCTTAGGGACTAGCGGGGGGGCCCCAGATACGCAGTATTTT. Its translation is CASSLGTSGGAPDTQYF.

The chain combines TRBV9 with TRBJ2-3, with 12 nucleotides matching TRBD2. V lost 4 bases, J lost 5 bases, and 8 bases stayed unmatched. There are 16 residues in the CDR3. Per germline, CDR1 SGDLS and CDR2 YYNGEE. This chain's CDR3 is CASSIRLAGVLDTQYF. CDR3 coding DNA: TGTGCCAGCAGCATTCGACTAGCGGGAGTTCTAGATACGCAGTATTTT.

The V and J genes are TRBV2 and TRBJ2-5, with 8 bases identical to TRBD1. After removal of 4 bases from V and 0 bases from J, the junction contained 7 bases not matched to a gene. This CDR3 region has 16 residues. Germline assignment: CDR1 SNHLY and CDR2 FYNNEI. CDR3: CASSGDRGLYQETQYF. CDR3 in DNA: TGTGCCAGCAGTGGCGACAGGGGACTTTACCAAGAGACCCAGTACTTC.

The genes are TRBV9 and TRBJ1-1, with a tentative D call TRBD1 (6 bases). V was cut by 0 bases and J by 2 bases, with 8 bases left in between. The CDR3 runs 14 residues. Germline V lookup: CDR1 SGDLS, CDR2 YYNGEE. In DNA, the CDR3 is TGTGCCAGCAGCGTAGGACAGGTAAACACTGAAGCTTTCTTT. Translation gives CASSVGQVNTEAFF. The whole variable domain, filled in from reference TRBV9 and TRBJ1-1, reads DSGVTQTPKHLITATGQRVTLRCSPRSGDLSVYWYQQSLDQGLQFLIQYYNGEERAKGNILERFSAQQFPDLHSELNLSSLELGDSALYFCASSVGQVNTEAFFGQGTRLTVV.

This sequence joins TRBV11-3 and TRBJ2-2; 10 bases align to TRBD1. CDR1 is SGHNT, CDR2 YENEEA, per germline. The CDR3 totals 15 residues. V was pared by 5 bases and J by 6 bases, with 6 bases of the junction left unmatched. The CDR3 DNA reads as TGTGCCAGCAGCCCGGGACAGGGGTATGCCGGGGAGCTGTTTTTT. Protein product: CASSPGQGYAGELFF.

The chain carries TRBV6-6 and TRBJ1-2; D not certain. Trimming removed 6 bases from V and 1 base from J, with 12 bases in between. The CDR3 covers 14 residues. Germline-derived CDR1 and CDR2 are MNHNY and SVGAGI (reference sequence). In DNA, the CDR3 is TGTGCCAGCAGCTCGATGCAGGTTAACTATGGCTACACCTTC. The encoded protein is CASSSMQVNYGYTF.

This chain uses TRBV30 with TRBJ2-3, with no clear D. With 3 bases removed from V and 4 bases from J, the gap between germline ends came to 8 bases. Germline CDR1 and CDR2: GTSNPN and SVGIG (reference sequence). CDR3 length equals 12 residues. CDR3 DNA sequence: TGTGCCTGGAGAGGGTTGGCAGATACGCAGTATTTT. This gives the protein CAWRGLADTQYF.

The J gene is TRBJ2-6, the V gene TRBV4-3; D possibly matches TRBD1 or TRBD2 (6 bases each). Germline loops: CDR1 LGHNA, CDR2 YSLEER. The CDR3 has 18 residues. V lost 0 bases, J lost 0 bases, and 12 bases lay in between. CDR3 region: CASSQEGGSFSGANVLTF. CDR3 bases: TGCGCCAGCAGCCAAGAGGGGGGCAGTTTCTCTGGGGCCAACGTCCTGACTTTC.

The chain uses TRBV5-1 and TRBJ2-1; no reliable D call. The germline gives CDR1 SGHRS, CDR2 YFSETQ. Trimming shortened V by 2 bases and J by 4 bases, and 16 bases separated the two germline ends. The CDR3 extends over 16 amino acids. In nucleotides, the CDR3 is TGCGCCAGCAGCTTTCTTAGCAGTGGAGCTTACAATGAGCAGTTCTTC. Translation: CASSFLSSGAYNEQFF.

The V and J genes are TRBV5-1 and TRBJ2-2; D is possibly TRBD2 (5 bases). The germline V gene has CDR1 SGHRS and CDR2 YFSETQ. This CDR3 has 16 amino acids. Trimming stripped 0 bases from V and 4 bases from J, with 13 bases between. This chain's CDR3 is CASSLGVASGTGELFF. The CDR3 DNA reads TGCGCCAGCAGCTTGGGAGTAGCGTCGGGCACCGGGGAGCTGTTTTTT.

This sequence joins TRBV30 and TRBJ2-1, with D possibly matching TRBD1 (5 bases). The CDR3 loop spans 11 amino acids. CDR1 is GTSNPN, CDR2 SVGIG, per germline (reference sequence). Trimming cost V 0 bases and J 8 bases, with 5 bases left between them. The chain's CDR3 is CAWSVGDEQFF. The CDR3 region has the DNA TGTGCCTGGAGTGTAGGGGATGAGCAGTTCTTC.

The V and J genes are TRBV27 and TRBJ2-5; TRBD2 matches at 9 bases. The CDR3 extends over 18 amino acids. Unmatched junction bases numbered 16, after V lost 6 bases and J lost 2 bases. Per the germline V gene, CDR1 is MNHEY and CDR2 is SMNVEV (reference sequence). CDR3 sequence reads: CASSLKIGAGGVQETQYF. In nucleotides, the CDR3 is TGTGCCAGCAGCCTCAAAATCGGAGCGGGGGGAGTGCAAGAGACCCAGTACTTC.

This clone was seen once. CDR3 bases: TGTGCCAGTCGCCGGGACTTCGACGAACCTTTCTTC. This translates into CASRRDFDEPFF. This chain links TRBV2 with TRBJ2-1; D is possibly TRBD2 (6 bases). V was cut by 9 bases and J by 16 bases, with 22 bases left in between. From germline, CDR1 is SNHLY and CDR2 FYNNEI. This CDR3 is built from 12 residues.

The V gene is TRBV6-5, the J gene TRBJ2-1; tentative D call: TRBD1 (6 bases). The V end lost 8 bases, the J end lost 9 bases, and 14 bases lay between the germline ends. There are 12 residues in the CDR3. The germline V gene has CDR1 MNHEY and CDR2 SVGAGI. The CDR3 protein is CASDNRGSEQFF. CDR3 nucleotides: TGTGCCAGCGACAATAGGGGGAGTGAGCAGTTCTTC.

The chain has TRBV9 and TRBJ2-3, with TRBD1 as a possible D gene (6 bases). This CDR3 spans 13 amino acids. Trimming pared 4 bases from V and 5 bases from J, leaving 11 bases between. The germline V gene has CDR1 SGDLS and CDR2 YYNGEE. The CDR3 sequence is CASSSTGQDTQYF. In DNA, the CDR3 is TGTGCCAGCAGCTCCACAGGGCAAGATACGCAGTATTTT.

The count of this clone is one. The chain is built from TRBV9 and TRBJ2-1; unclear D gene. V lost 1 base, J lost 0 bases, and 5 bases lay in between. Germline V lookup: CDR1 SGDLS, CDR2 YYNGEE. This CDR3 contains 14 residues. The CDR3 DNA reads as TGTGCCAGCAGCGTACGGAGCTCCTACAATGAGCAGTTCTTC. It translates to CASSVRSSYNEQFF.

In DNA, the CDR3 is TGCAGCGGGGGGACTAGCGGGAGCCAAGAGACCCAGTACTTC. This sequence encodes CSGGTSGSQETQYF. The rearrangement links TRBV29-1 to TRBJ2-5; 14 bases line up with TRBD2. Germline V gene sequence: CDR1 SQVTM, CDR2 ANQGSEA. The CDR3 totals 14 residues. Losses at the gene ends were 7 bases for V and 1 base for J; bases not matched to a gene: 2.

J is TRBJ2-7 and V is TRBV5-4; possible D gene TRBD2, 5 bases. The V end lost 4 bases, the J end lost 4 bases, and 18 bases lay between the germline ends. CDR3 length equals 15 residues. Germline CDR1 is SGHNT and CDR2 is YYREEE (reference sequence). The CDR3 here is CASSRIWGPGYEQYF. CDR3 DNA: TGTGCCAGCAGCCGGATCTGGGGTCCGGGGTACGAGCAGTACTTC.

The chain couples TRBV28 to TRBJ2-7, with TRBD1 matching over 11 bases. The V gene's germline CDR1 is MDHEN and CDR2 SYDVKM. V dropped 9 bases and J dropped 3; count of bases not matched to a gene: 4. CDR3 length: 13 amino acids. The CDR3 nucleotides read TGTGCCAGTAAGGGACAGGGGGGCTACGAGCAGTACTTC. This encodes CASKGQGGYEQYF.

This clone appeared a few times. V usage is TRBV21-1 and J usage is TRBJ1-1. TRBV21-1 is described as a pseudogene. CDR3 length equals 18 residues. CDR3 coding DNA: TGTGCCAGCAGCTCAAATGTCAGGGACCCGATAAGGAACACTGAAGCTTTCTTT. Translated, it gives CASSSNVRDPIRNTEAFF.

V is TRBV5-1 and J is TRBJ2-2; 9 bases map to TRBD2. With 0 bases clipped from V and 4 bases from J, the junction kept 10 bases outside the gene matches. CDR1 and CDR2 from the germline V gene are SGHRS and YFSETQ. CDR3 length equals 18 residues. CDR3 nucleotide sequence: TGCGCCAGCAGCTTGGCCACGGGCGGGAGGGTCGGCACCGGGGAGCTGTTTTTT. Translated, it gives CASSLATGGRVGTGELFF.

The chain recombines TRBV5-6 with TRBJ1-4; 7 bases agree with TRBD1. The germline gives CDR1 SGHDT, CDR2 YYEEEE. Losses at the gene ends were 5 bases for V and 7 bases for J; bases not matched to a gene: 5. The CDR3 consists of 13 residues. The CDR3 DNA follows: TGTGCCAGCAGGCCTGGGACAGTTGAAAAACTGTTTTTT. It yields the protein CASRPGTVEKLFF.

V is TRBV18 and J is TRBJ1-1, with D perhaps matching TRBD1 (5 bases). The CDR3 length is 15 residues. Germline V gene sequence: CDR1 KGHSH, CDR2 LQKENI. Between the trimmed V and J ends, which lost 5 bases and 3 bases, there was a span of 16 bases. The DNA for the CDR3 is TGTGCCAGCTCAGCTACCGGGACGGAAGACACTGAAGCTTTCTTT. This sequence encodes CASSATGTEDTEAFF.

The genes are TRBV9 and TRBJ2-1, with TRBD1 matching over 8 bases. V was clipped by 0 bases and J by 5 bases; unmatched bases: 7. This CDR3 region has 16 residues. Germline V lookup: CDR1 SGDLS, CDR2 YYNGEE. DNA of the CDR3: TGTGCCAGCAGCGTAGCTCTGGGACAGGCCAACAATGAGCAGTTCTTC. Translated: CASSVALGQANNEQFF.

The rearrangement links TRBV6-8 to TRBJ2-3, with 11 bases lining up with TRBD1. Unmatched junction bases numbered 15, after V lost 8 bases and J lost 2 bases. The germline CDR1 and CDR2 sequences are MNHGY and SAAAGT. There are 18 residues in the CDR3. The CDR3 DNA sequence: TGTGCCAGCGGGGGGGATTCGGCCGGACAGGGGGCCACAGATACGCAGTATTTT. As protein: CASGGDSAGQGATDTQYF.

CDR3 in amino acids: CAISEFGAGGQDIQYF. As DNA, the CDR3 is TGTGCCATCAGTGAATTCGGAGCGGGGGGTCAGGACATTCAGTACTTC. The chain links TRBV10-3 to TRBJ2-4; TRBD2 aligns across 9 bases. The CDR3 runs to 16 residues. V dropped 3 bases and J dropped 8; count of bases not matched to a gene: 11. Germline V gene lookup returns CDR1 ENHRY and CDR2 SYGVKD.

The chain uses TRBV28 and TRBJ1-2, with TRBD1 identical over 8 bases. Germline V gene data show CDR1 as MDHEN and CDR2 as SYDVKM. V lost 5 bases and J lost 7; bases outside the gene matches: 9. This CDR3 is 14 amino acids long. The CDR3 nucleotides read TGTGCCAGCAGTCAGACCAGGGGGCAGGGTGGCTACACCTTC. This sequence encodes CASSQTRGQGGYTF.

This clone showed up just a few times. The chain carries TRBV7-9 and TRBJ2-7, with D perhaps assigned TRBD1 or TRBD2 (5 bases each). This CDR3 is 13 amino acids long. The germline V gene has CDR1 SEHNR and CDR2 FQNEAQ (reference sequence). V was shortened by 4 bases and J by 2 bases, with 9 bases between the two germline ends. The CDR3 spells CASSSGRAYEQYF. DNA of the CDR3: TGTGCCAGCAGCTCGGGACGGGCCTACGAGCAGTACTTC.